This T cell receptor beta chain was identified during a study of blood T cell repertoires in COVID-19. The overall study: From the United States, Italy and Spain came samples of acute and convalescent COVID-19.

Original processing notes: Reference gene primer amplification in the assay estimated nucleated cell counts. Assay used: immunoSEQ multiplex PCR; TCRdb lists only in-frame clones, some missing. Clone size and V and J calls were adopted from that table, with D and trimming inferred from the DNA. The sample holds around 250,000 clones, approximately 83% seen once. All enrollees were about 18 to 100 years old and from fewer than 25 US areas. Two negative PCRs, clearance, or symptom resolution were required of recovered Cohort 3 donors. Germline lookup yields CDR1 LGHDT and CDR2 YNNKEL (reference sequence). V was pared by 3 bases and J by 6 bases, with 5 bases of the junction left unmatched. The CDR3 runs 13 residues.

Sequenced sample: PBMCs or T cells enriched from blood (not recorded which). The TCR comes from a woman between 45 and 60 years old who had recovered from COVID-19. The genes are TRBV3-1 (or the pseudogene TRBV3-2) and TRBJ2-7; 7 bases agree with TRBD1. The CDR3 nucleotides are TGTGCCAGCAGCCATGGACAGGTATTCGAGCAGTACTTC. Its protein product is CASSHGQVFEQYF.